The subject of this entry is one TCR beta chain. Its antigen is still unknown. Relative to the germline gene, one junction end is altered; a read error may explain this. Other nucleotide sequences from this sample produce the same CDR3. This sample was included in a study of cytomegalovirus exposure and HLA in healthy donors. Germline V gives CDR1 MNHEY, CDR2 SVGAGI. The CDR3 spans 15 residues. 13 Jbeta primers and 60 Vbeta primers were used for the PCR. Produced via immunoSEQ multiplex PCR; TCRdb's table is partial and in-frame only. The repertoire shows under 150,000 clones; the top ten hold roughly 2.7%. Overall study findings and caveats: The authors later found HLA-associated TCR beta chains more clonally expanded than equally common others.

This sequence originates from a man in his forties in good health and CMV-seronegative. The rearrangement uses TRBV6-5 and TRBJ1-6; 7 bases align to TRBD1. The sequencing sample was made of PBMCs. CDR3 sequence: CASSRQGLDNSPLHF. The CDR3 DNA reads TGCGCCAGCAGTAGACAGGGACTGGATAATTCACCCCTCCACTTT.